This T cell receptor (beta chain) was profiled in a study of blood T cell repertoires in COVID-19 (dated by TCRdb to about 2020). Looking at the study overall: Samples covering the acute and convalescent phases of COVID-19 were provided by collaborators in the United States, Italy and Spain. The samples were drawn from the first 160 participants of the ongoing ImmuneRACE study and from under 1,500 subjects provided by 6 global collaborators. A de-identified subject ID, COVID-19 status, age in years and sex were almost always included in the sample metadata. The material from the prospective study consisted of cDNA or gDNA derived from T cells, B-cell-depleted T cells, or PBMCs. The repertoires were made available in a free public database intended to serve as a resource for research on the immune response to SARS-CoV-2. Where HLA class I and class II types were available, the types were taken from metadata supplied by the sample provider, not from assay-based typing. The dataset comprised deeply sampled blood TCRbeta repertoires from subjects exposed to, actively infected with, or recovered from COVID-19. The full study reports these points: How much clinical and demographic metadata was included differed by source and by participant, and the metadata was provided uncurated.

On this clone itself: What this receptor recognizes is not known. No per-base quality is available; no much larger clone lies one base away.

There are 12 amino acids in the CDR3, from cysteine to phenylalanine inclusive. CDR3 DNA is the only sequence kept; it has 36 bases, read in frame from the first base. V and J are trimmed by 7 bases and 4 bases, and the gene matches miss 5 bases of the junction. Via the germline V gene, CDR1 is SGDLS and CDR2 YYNGEE. TCRbeta CDR3 regions were amplified from genomic DNA by means of the immunoSEQ Assay, a bias-controlled multiplex PCR. The study's processing was this. Nucleated cell counts per sample were estimated from amplification of reference gene primers within the assay. Sequence reads were collapsed and filtered to measure the absolute abundance of every unique TCRbeta CDR3 rearrangement. For each sample, productive Simpson clonality was calculated as the square root of Simpson's diversity index across productive rearrangements. Not all clones reach the TCRdb copy of this immuneACCESS table, which keeps in-frame sequences only. Checked studies attribute under half of the gap to unresolved V genes and leave the rest unexplained. The V and J calls and clone size come from that table; D and trimming were worked out from the DNA. The sample has 37,000 or so clones on record, roughly nine tenths of them singletons. The biggest ten clones account for roughly 6.1% of the sample.

Whole blood was collected in K2EDTA tubes by collaborating institutions according to the institutions' own protocols. For TCRbeta analysis, collaborators shipped samples in one of three forms: frozen whole blood, isolated PBMCs, or DNA extracted from either of those sample types. Sequencing input: peripheral blood. This receptor was identified in a human donor in a cohort sampled during active COVID-19. The rearrangement joined TRBV9 to TRBJ2-7, and 7 junction bases match TRBD2. The DNA sequence follows: TGTGCCAGCGGACTAGGCCCGTACGAGCAGTACTTC. Translation gives CASGLGPYEQYF.